Listed below are T cell receptor beta chains from one sample, sequenced in a study of shared clonotypes between healthy human individuals. This table comes from immunoSEQ multiplex PCR, and its TCRdb copy is limited to in-frame clones, with some not included. The sample holds 650,000 to 800,000 clones; approximately 77% are singletons and the top ten take around 1.8%. Sample: memory CD4+ T cells sorted from blood. These receptors were obtained from a woman younger than 45 in good health. The CDR3 runs from the conserved cysteine through the conserved F or W. Each record gives: V gene, D gene, J gene, CDR3 protein. D genes are given only for firm matches.

TRBV4-2	TRBD2	TRBJ2-1	CASSQDGLAGKEQFF
TRBV11-2	.	TRBJ2-7	CASSLLTDYEQYF
TRBV6-1	TRBD1	TRBJ2-1	CASSGRGTGRNEQFF
TRBV28	TRBD1	TRBJ2-1	CASRPGGSTYNEQFF
TRBV7-9	.	TRBJ1-1	CASSLLPNTEAFF
TRBV7-2	TRBD2	TRBJ2-5	CASSLGGLAGVETQYF
TRBV2	TRBD1	TRBJ2-7	CANKKGQGYEQYF
TRBV13	TRBD1	TRBJ2-7	CASSFVQGAVFGRHEQYF
TRBV7-9	.	TRBJ1-5	CASSLDPTQPQHF
TRBV7-8	TRBD2	TRBJ2-5	CASSPGQRGTQETQYF
TRBV28	TRBD1	TRBJ1-4	CASSEQGERVGKLFF
TRBV19	TRBD2	TRBJ2-3	CASKREASTDTQYF
TRBV7-9	.	TRBJ1-2	CASSYNTGPLDF
TRBV28	.	TRBJ1-3	CASRTSGGRNTIYF
TRBV29-1	.	TRBJ2-2	CSARETGELFF
TRBV5-1	TRBD2	TRBJ2-5	CASSLGLAGGGQETQYF
TRBV29-1	.	TRBJ2-1	CSVLTYNEQFF
TRBV7-2	TRBD1	TRBJ2-1	CASSSGQKNEQFF
TRBV9	.	TRBJ1-5	CASSVDGSNQPQHF
TRBV30	.	TRBJ2-6	CASRWSAGANVLTF
TRBV11-2	.	TRBJ2-3	CASGVPSTDTQYF
TRBV18	TRBD1	TRBJ1-1	CASSEGQRSSFF
TRBV6-1	.	TRBJ2-6	CASSLSGANVLTF
TRBV4-2	.	TRBJ1-3	CASSQDFPGNTIYF
TRBV5-8	.	TRBJ1-3	CASSFLGGTIYF
TRBV6-1	.	TRBJ2-7	CASRPTVAYEQYF
TRBV7-9	.	TRBJ1-1	CASSQDRANTEAFF
TRBV9	TRBD1	TRBJ1-5	CASSVGPRDRYNQPQHF
TRBV7-9	.	TRBJ2-5	CASSLARGTQYF
TRBV7-2	.	TRBJ1-2	CASSLVGYGYTF
TRBV28	.	TRBJ2-7	CASSLFSGSYEQYF
TRBV10-1	TRBD2	TRBJ2-3	CASSDGLAGEVGTDTQYF
TRBV6-1	TRBD2	TRBJ2-7	CASSESWTSGRSSYEQYF